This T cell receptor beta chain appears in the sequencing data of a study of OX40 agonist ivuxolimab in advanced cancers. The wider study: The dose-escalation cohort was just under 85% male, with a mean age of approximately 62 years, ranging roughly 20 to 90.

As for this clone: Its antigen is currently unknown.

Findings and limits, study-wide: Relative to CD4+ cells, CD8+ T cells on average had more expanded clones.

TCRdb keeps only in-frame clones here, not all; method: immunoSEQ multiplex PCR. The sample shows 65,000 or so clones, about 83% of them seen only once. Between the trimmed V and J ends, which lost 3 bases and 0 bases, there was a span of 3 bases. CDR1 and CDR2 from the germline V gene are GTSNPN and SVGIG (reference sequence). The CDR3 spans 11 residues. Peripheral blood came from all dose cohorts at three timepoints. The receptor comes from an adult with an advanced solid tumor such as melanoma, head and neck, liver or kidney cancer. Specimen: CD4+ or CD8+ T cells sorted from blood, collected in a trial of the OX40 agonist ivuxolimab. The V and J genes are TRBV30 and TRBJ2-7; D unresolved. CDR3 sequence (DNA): TGTGCCTGGAGCCTCTCCTACGAGCAGTACTTC. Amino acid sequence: CAWSLSYEQYF.